This record concerns one T cell receptor beta chain sequence. As yet, its antigen is unknown. The CDR3 is made up of 11 amino acids. V gave up 0 bases and J gave up 4 bases, with 4 bases separating them. Germline V gene data show CDR1 as DFQATT and CDR2 as SNEGSKA (reference sequence). The record originates from a study of cytomegalovirus exposure and HLA in healthy donors. About the study: A subsequent analysis stated that the roughly 120 validation repertoires were run on the same platform as the 550 to 750 first-cohort repertoires. Whole-study results and caveats: In the approximately 120 validation repertoires, a later analysis found that first-cohort TCR clusters tended to co-occur. For most TCR sequences rarity was the rule, although some public TCRs occurred in many donors. The study put some 150 TCR beta chains on its list as cytomegalovirus-associated.

Repertoires were generated with immunoSEQ multiplex PCR, while TCRdb's copy carries only in-frame clones and drops some. The data contain 110,000 to 150,000 clones, roughly nine tenths of them singletons. The clonotype was recovered from a man in his late teens or twenties in good health and CMV-seronegative. The V and J genes are TRBV20-1 and TRBJ2-7; D ambiguous. What was sequenced was PBMCs. CDR3 region: CSAREEYEQYF. The CDR3 DNA is TGCAGTGCTAGAGAGGAGTACGAGCAGTACTTC.